The 27 T cell receptor beta chains below come from one sample, sequenced in a study of T cells in Graves' hyperthyroidism and ophthalmopathy. The CDR3 regions of TCR beta were amplified from RNA transcripts. Researchers ran a first-round RT-PCR on the TCR CDR3 using the HTBI primer set. In TCRdb, the multiplex PCR reads were re-called with MiXCR into one record per CDR3 protein. The sample gives fewer than 800,000 distinct CDR3 sequences, roughly 15% of which show up once; around 8% is in the top ten. Input material: blood. These receptors were taken from a man in his late teens or twenties with Graves' hyperthyroidism.

In its sample, this clonotype was seen a few times. The chain joins TRBV15 to TRBJ1-5; TRBD1 agrees at 7 bases. CDR3 size: 14 residues. Trimming cost V 5 bases and J 7 bases; bases outside gene matches: 8. Germline assignment: CDR1 LNHNV and CDR2 YYDKDF (reference sequence). The CDR3 protein is CATSSRQGGQPQHF. The DNA for the CDR3 is TGTGCCACCAGCTCCCGACAGGGTGGCCAGCCCCAGCATTTT.

This clonotype was recorded many times. The chain carries TRBV7-2 and TRBJ1-1; no reliable D call. Trimming left V 4 bases short and J 5 bases short, with 11 bases between. Germline CDR1 is SGHTA and CDR2 is FQGNSA. This CDR3 has 13 amino acids. This CDR3 reads CASSSQPMTEAFF. The CDR3 nucleotides read TGTGCCAGCAGCTCCCAACCTATGACTGAAGCTTTCTTT.

This clonotype was seen repeatedly, ten times or more. V and J are TRBV28 and TRBJ1-5; D not resolved. There are 13 residues in the CDR3. Trimming pared 6 bases from V and 3 bases from J, leaving 9 bases between. Germline values: CDR1 MDHEN, CDR2 SYDVKM. CDR3 in DNA: TGTGCCAGCAGGGTCCTCATCAATCAGCCCCAGCATTTT. Its translation: CASRVLINQPQHF.

Only a few counts were recorded for this clonotype. This chain connects TRBV28 to TRBJ2-7; maybe TRBD2 (6 bases). Trimming shortened V by 5 bases and J by 0 bases, and 11 bases separated the two germline ends. Germline V CDR1 and CDR2: MDHEN, SYDVKM. CDR3 size: 14 residues. The CDR3 nucleotides read TGTGCCAGCAGTGACCCGGGACTCTCCTACGAGCAGTACTTC. Protein product: CASSDPGLSYEQYF.

This clonotype was recorded many times. This chain links TRBV2 with TRBJ2-7, with D uncertain. Trimming removed 4 bases at V and 2 bases at J, with 3 bases between. CDR1 and CDR2 from the germline V gene are SNHLY and FYNNEI. The CDR3 spans 11 residues. The CDR3 coding sequence is TGTGCCAGCAGTGCCACCTACGAGCAGTACTTC. Its translation is CASSATYEQYF.

This clonotype was recorded many times. V usage is TRBV12-3 or TRBV12-4 and J usage is TRBJ2-7; 13 positions agree with TRBD2. This CDR3 has 21 amino acids. J gave up 4 bases and V 3 bases, and 21 bases lay outside the gene matches. CDR3 region: CASSLGSWTSGRSKDFYEQYF. The CDR3 region has the DNA TGTGCCAGCAGTTTGGGCAGCTGGACTAGCGGGAGATCAAAAGACTTTTACGAGCAGTACTTC.

This clonotype came up many times. The chain couples TRBV28 to TRBJ2-6, with a weak D call TRBD1 (6 bases). V was trimmed by 6 bases and J by 2 bases, leaving 14 bases between them. Germline V CDR1 and CDR2: MDHEN, SYDVKM. The CDR3 consists of 16 residues. The CDR3 region has the DNA TGTGCCAGCAGAAGAGTGAGGGGGACTGGGGCCAACGTCCTGACTTTC. This translates into CASRRVRGTGANVLTF. Full variable domain (remainder filled in from reference TRBV28 and TRBJ2-6): DVKVTQSSRYLVKRTGEKVFLECVQDMDHENMFWYRQDPGLGLRLIYFSYDVKMKEKGDIPEGYSVSREKKERFSLILESASTNQTSMYLCASRRVRGTGANVLTFGAGSRLTVL.

On this clonotype itself: The conserved phenylalanine or tryptophan is not found at the CDR3 terminus, so this likely reflects a read error. The chain combines TRBV6-5 with TRBJ2-3, with 8 bases that match TRBD2. Germline CDR1 reads MNHEY; CDR2 reads SVGAGI. The CDR3 runs to 17 residues. Trimming at V came to 0 bases and at J to 0 bases, leaving 5 bases not matched to a gene. The CDR3 region has the DNA TGTGCCAGCAGTTACTCAGTCGGCGGGAGGAGCACAGATACGCAGTATCTT. This translates into CASSYSVGGRSTDTQYL.

The chain links TRBV7-9 to TRBJ2-5; a weak D match, TRBD1 (5 bases). Germline lookup yields CDR1 SEHNR and CDR2 FQNEAQ (reference sequence). The CDR3 is made up of 12 amino acids. The V gene lost 5 bases and the J gene lost 9 bases, with 13 bases spanning the gap. CDR3: CASSRDSLSQYF. CDR3 nucleotides: TGTGCCAGCAGCCGCGACAGCCTATCCCAGTACTTC.

This clonotype occurred a few times. This chain connects TRBV5-6 to TRBJ1-2; unclear D gene. This CDR3 has 13 amino acids. Germline-derived CDR1 and CDR2 are SGHDT and YYEEEE. V was shortened by 6 bases and J by 4 bases, with 13 bases between the two germline ends. CDR3 protein: CASTRKGAYGYTF. As DNA, the CDR3 is TGTGCCAGCACCCGGAAGGGAGCCTATGGCTACACCTTC. The complete variable domain, with remaining parts taken from reference TRBV5-6 and TRBJ1-2, reads DAGVTQSPTHLIKTRGQQVTLRCSPKSGHDTVSWYQQALGQGPQFIFQYYEEEERQRGNFPDRFSGHQFPNYSSELNVNALLLGDSALYLCASTRKGAYGYTFGSGTRLTVV.

The gene calls are TRBV4-1 and TRBJ2-7; 9 bases align to TRBD1. Looked up from germline, CDR1 is MGHRA and CDR2 is YSYEKL. The V segment lost 4 bases and the J segment 2 bases; nucleotides outside the gene matches: 9. This CDR3 spans 16 amino acids. As DNA, the CDR3 is TGCGCCAGCAGCCGACTCCCGGGACAGGGAGCCTACGAGCAGTACTTC. This gives the protein CASSRLPGQGAYEQYF.

This clonotype was picked up a small number of times. The chain recombines TRBV27 with TRBJ1-5, with 8 nucleotides matching TRBD1. CDR1 and CDR2 (germline): MNHEY, SMNVEV (reference sequence). V lost 3 bases and J lost 5; bases outside the gene matches: 3. The CDR3 loop spans 14 amino acids. CDR3 sequence (DNA): TGTGCCAGCAGTTTGGGACAGGAGTATCAGCCCCAGCATTTT. This gives the protein CASSLGQEYQPQHF.

This clonotype has a count of ten or more. The CDR3 nucleotides read TGTGCCAGCACATGGCAGTCCTACGAGCAGTACTTC. Protein sequence: CASTWQSYEQYF. The chain couples TRBV6-1 to TRBJ2-7; D is uncertain. Germline CDR1 is MNHNS and CDR2 is SASEGT. The CDR3 loop spans 12 amino acids. V lost 7 bases and J lost 1, with 8 bases in between.

Many counts were recorded for this clonotype. The rearrangement uses TRBV3-1 and TRBJ2-7, with TRBD2 matching over 10 bases. The CDR3 is 15 residues long. Germline V gene sequence: CDR1 LGHDT, CDR2 YNNKEL (reference sequence). With 4 bases clipped from V and 4 bases from J, the junction kept 7 bases outside the gene matches. The CDR3 loop reads CASSRRTSGTYEQYF. As DNA, the CDR3 is TGTGCCAGCAGCCGCAGGACTAGCGGAACATACGAGCAGTACTTC.

This clonotype was observed a few times. The V and J genes are TRBV5-1 and TRBJ1-1; D gene ambiguous. CDR1 is SGHRS and CDR2 is YFSETQ in the germline V gene. The V end lost 3 bases, the J end lost 0 bases, and 9 bases lay between the germline ends. This CDR3 is built from 14 residues. This CDR3 is CASSSRVMNTEAFF. Here the CDR3 DNA reads TGCGCCAGCAGCTCACGGGTCATGAACACTGAAGCTTTCTTT. Filled out from reference TRBV5-1 and TRBJ1-1, the complete variable domain reads KAGVTQTPRYLIKTRGQQVTLSCSPISGHRSVSWYQQTPGQGLQFLFEYFSETQRNKGNFPGRFSGRQFSNSRSEMNVSTLELGDSALYLCASSSRVMNTEAFFGQGTRLTVV.

The chain has TRBV4-1 and TRBJ2-2; TRBD1 aligns across 8 bases. V trimming: 2 bases; J trimming: 7 bases; junction bases outside the gene matches: 9. The CDR3 length is 16 residues. Germline lookup yields CDR1 MGHRA and CDR2 YSYEKL. This CDR3 reads CASSQTRGRRNGELFF. CDR3 nucleotide sequence: TGCGCCAGCAGCCAAACCAGGGGGCGCAGGAACGGGGAGCTGTTTTTT.

A few counts support this clonotype. The chain uses TRBV20-1 and TRBJ2-7; 9 nucleotides match TRBD2. CDR3 length equals 16 residues. V shed 0 bases, J shed 3 bases, and the junction held 9 bases outside the gene matches. Germline lookup yields CDR1 DFQATT and CDR2 SNEGSKA (reference sequence). CDR3 bases: TGCAGTGCTAGAGATGTCGGAGCGGGAGGACACTACGAGCAGTACTTC. Its protein product is CSARDVGAGGHYEQYF.

V usage is TRBV27 and J usage is TRBJ2-7, with D possibly matching TRBD2 (5 bases). Trimming took 3 bases from V and 2 from J, leaving 17 bases between them. The CDR3 is 16 residues long. From germline, CDR1 is MNHEY and CDR2 SMNVEV (reference sequence). CDR3 bases: TGTGCCAGCAGTTTCTACCCCCGGGGTCTCGCCTACGAGCAGTACTTC. It is translated as CASSFYPRGLAYEQYF.

This clonotype came up many times. The chain is built from TRBV28 and TRBJ1-1; D remains ambiguous. Germline CDR1 MDHEN, CDR2 SYDVKM. Trimming stripped 6 bases from V and 3 bases from J, with 20 bases between. The CDR3 sequence is 16 residues long. The DNA for the CDR3 is TGTGCCAGCAGCCAAACCGGTATCGGGTGGTACACTGAAGCTTTCTTT. This gives the protein CASSQTGIGWYTEAFF.

This clonotype has more than one count but fewer than ten. Just one base apart from a much larger clone, this may be a read error. This chain connects TRBV12-3 or TRBV12-4 to TRBJ1-3; D is ambiguous. The CDR3 extends over 12 amino acids. V lost 4 bases, J lost 4 bases, and 5 bases lay in between. CDR3 amino acids: CASSSFGNTIYF. The CDR3 DNA reads as TGTGCCAGCAGTTCCTTCGGAAACACCATATATTTT.

The chain employs TRBV9 and TRBJ1-3, with 9 nucleotides matching TRBD1. Trimming removed 0 bases from V and 2 bases from J; junction bases left unmatched: 9. There are 18 residues in the CDR3. Germline loops: CDR1 SGDLS, CDR2 YYNGEE. The CDR3 DNA is TGTGCCAGCAGCGTAGATGGGTTCGGGACAGGGACTGGAAACACCATATATTTT. Translating it yields CASSVDGFGTGTGNTIYF.

This clonotype was counted a few times. The J gene is TRBJ1-2, the V gene TRBV29-1; D uncertain. The germline V and J ends were trimmed by 6 bases and 4 bases, with 12 bases remaining between them. The CDR3 has 12 residues. Germline assignment: CDR1 SQVTM and CDR2 ANQGSEA. The CDR3 region is CSVDQKGYGYTF. The DNA of the CDR3 is TGCAGCGTGGACCAAAAGGGCTATGGCTACACCTTC. The whole variable domain, remainder taken from reference TRBV29-1 and TRBJ1-2, is SAVISQKPSRDICQRGTSLTIQCQVDSQVTMMFWYRQQPGQSLTLIATANQGSEATYESGFVIDKFPISRPNLTFSTLTVSNMSPEDSSIYLCSVDQKGYGYTFGSGTRLTVV.

The J gene is TRBJ2-1, the V gene TRBV25-1, with 14 bases that match TRBD2. In germline, CDR1 is MGHDK, CDR2 SYGVNS. The CDR3 loop spans 18 amino acids. The V and J ends lost 2 bases and 7 bases, in that order; junction bases with no gene match: 10. The CDR3 nucleotides are TGTGCCAGCAGTGAAGGGGGGACTAGCGGGAGAGCTTTAAATGAGCAGTTCTTC. Translating gives CASSEGGTSGRALNEQFF. Full variable domain (remainder filled in from reference TRBV25-1 and TRBJ2-1): EADIYQTPRYLVIGTGKKITLECSQTMGHDKMYWYQQDPGMELHLIHYSYGVNSTEKGDLSSESTVSRIRTEHFPLTLESARPSHTSQYLCASSEGGTSGRALNEQFFGPGTRLTVL.

This clonotype showed up just a few times. This sequence joins TRBV2 and TRBJ2-1; 7 positions match TRBD1. Trimming removed 6 bases from V and 0 bases from J; junction bases left unmatched: 5. The CDR3 length is 15 residues. Looked up from germline, CDR1 is SNHLY and CDR2 is FYNNEI. CDR3 bases: TGTGCCAGCAGGGTCCCAGGGGGCTCCTACAATGAGCAGTTCTTC. Protein sequence: CASRVPGGSYNEQFF.

Comments on this clonotype: Possible read error: a much larger clone is one base away. This chain connects TRBV28 to TRBJ2-1; perhaps TRBD2 as D (6 bases). The CDR3 is made up of 14 amino acids. In germline, CDR1 is MDHEN, CDR2 SYDVKM. The CDR3 DNA reads as TGTGCCAGCAGTTTAGGACTATCGACAAATGTGCAGTTCTTC. This gives the protein CASSLGLSTNVQFF. The full variable domain, completed using reference TRBV28 and TRBJ2-1, is DVKVTQSSRYLVKRTGEKVFLECVQDMDHENMFWYRQDPGLGLRLIYFSYDVKMKEKGDIPEGYSVSREKKERFSLILESASTNQTSMYLCASSLGLSTNVQFFGPGTRLTVL.

This clonotype was detected a few times. For the CDR3, the DNA is TGTGCCAGCAGCCATCTGATGGCAGATTACAATGAGCAGTTCTTC. Residues: CASSHLMADYNEQFF. This chain uses TRBV14 with TRBJ2-1, with unresolved D. The length of the CDR3 is 15 residues. With 3 bases removed from V and 4 bases from J, the gap between germline ends came to 13 bases. The germline CDR1 and CDR2 sequences are SGHDN and FVKESK.

This sequence joins TRBV2 and TRBJ2-1; maybe TRBD1 (5 bases). The germline gives CDR1 SNHLY, CDR2 FYNNEI. The CDR3 is 14 residues long. The V end was cut by 3 bases, the J end by 5 bases, with 11 bases between. CDR3 coding DNA: TGTGCCAGCAGTGACCAGGGTCCACACAATGAGCAGTTCTTC. Translating it yields CASSDQGPHNEQFF.